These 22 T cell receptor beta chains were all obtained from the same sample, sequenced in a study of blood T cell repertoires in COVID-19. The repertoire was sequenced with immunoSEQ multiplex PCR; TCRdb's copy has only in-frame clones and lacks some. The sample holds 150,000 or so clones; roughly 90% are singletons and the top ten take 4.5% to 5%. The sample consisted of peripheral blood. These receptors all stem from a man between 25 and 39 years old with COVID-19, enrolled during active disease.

CDR3 protein: CASSFDTLLGTEAFF. As DNA, the CDR3 is TGTGCCAGCAGTTTCGATACCCTACTAGGCACTGAAGCTTTCTTT. The chain links TRBV6-2 or TRBV6-3 to TRBJ1-1; D not certain. The germline V gene has CDR1 MNHEY and CDR2 SVGEGT. The CDR3 contains 15 residues. Trimming left V 4 bases short and J 4 bases short, with 16 bases between.

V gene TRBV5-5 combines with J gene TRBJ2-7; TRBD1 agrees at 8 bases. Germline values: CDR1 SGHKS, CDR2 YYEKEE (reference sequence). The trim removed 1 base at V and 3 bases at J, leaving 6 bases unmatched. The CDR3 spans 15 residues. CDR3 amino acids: CASSLTRQGNYEQYF. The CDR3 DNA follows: TGTGCCAGCAGCTTGACGCGACAGGGGAACTACGAGCAGTACTTC.

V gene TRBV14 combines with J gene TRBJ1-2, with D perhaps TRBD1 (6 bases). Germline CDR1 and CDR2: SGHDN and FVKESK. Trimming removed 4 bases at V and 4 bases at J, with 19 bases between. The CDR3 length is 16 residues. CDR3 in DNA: TGTGCCAGCAGCCTTTCACAGAGACAGGTCTTCTATGGCTACACCTTC. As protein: CASSLSQRQVFYGYTF.

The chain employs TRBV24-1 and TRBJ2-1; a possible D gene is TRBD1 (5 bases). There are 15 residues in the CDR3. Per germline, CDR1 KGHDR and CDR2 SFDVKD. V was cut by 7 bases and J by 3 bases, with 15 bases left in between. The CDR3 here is CATSEQGRGYNEQFF. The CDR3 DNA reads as TGTGCCACCAGCGAGCAGGGAAGGGGCTACAATGAGCAGTTCTTC.

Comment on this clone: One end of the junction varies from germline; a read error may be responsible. CDR3 protein: CATSGGTGELLF. CDR3 DNA sequence: TGTGCCACTAGCGGCGGGACCGGGGAGCTGTTATTT. J is TRBJ2-2 and V is TRBV11-3; 7 positions agree with TRBD2. From germline, CDR1 is SGHNT and CDR2 YENEEA. The length of the CDR3 is 12 residues.

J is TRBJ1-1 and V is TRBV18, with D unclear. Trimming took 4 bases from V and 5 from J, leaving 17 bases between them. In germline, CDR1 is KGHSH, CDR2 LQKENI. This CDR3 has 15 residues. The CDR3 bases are TGTGCCAGCTCACTTAACTTCGAGGGTGGTACTGAAGCTTTCTTT. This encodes CASSLNFEGGTEAFF. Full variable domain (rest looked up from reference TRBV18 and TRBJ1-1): NAGVMQNPRHLVRRRGQEARLRCSPMKGHSHVYWYRQLPEEGLKFMVYLQKENIIDESGMPKERFSAEFPKEGPSILRIQQVVRGDSAAYFCASSLNFEGGTEAFFGQGTRLTVV.

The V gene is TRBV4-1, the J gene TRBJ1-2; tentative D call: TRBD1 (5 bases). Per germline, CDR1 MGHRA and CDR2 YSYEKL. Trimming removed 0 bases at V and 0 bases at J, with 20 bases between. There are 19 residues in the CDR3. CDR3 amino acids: CASSQDLGHDSQANYGYTF. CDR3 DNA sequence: TGCGCCAGCAGCCAAGATCTCGGACATGACTCTCAAGCTAACTATGGCTACACCTTC.

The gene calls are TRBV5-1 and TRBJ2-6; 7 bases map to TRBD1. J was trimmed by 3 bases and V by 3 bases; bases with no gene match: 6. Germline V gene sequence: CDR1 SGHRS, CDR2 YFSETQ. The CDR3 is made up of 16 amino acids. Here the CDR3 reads CASSWNRGFGANVLTF. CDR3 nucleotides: TGCGCCAGCAGCTGGAACAGGGGCTTTGGGGCCAACGTCCTGACTTTC.

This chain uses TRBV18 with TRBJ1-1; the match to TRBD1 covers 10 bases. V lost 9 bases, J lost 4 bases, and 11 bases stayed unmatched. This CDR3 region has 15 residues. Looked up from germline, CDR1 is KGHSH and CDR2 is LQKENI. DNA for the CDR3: TGTGCCAGTAAGCCTGGGGACAGGGGATTCACTGAAGCTTTCTTT. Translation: CASKPGDRGFTEAFF.

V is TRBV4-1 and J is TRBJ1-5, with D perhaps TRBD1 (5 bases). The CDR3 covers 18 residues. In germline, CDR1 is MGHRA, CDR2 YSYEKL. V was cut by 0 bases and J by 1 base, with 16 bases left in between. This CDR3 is CASSQDASRVRSNQPQHF. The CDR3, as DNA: TGCGCCAGCAGCCAAGATGCCTCCAGGGTGAGGAGCAATCAGCCCCAGCATTTT.

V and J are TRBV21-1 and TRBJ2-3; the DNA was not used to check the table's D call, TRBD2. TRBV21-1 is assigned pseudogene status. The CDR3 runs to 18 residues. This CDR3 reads CASSKKTVAGKSTDTQYF. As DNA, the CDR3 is TGTGCCAGCAGCAAAAAAACCGTAGCGGGTAAGAGCACAGATACGCAGTATTTT.

CDR3 nucleotides: TGCAGCGTTGCCCCTAGCACAGATACGCAGTATTTT. This translates into CSVAPSTDTQYF. V is TRBV29-1 and J is TRBJ2-3; D gene unclear. CDR3 length: 12 residues. Germline loops: CDR1 SQVTM, CDR2 ANQGSEA. Trimming took 4 bases from V and 0 from J, leaving 5 bases between them.

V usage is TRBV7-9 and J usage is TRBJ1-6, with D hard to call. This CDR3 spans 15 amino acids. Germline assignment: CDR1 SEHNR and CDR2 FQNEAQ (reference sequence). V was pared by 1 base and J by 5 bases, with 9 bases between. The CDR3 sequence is CASSLDAVNNSPLHF. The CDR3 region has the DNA TGTGCCAGCAGCTTAGATGCAGTCAATAATTCACCCCTCCACTTT.

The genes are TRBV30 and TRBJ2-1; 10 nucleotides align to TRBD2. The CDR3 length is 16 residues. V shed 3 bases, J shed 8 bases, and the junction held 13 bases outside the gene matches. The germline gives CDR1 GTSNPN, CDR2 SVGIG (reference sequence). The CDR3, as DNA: TGTGCCTGGAGGGGGGCTAGCGGGAGAGTAACGTATGAGCAGTTCTTC. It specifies CAWRGASGRVTYEQFF.

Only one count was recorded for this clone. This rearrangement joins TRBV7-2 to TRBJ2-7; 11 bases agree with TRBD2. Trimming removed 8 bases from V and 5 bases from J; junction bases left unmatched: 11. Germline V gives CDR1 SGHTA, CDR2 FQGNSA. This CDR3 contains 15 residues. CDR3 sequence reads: CASGELAGGPDEQYF. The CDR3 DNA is TGTGCCAGCGGCGAATTAGCGGGGGGGCCGGACGAGCAGTACTTC.

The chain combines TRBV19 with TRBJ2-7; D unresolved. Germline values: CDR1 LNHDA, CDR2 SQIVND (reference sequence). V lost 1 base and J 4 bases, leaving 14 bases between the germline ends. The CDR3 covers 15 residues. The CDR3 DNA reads TGTGCCAGTAGTATAGTAGGAGACTCTTTTTACGAGCAGTACTTC. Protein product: CASSIVGDSFYEQYF.

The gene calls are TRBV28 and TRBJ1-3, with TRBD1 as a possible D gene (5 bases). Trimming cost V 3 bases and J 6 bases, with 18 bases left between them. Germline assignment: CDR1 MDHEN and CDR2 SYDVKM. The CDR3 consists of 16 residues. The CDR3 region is CASSLGGMGNINTIYF. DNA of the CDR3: TGTGCCAGCAGTTTGGGGGGGATGGGGAATATAAACACCATATATTTT.

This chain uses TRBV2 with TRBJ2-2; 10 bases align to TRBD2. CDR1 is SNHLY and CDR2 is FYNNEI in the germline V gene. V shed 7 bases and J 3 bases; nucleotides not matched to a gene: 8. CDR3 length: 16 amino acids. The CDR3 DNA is TGTGCCAGCAAGGCCAGCGGGGGGGCGGACACCGGGGAGCTGTTTTTT. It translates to CASKASGGADTGELFF.

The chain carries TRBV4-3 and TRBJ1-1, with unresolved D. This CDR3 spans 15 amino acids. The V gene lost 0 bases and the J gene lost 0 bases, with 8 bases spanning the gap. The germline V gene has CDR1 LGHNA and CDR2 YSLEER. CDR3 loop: CASSQEPGLNTEAFF. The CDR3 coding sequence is TGCGCCAGCAGCCAAGAACCAGGATTGAACACTGAAGCTTTCTTT.

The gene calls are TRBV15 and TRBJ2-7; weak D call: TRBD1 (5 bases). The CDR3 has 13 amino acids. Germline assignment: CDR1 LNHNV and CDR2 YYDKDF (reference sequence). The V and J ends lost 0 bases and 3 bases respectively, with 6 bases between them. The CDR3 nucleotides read TGTGCCACCAGCAGAGATCAGGGCTACGAGCAGTACTTC. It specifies CATSRDQGYEQYF.

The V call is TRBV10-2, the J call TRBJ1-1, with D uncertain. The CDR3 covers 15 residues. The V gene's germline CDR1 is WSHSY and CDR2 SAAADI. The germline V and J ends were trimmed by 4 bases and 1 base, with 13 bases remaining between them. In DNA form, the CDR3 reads TGCGCCAGCAGTGTCGAGGGAGGGAAGAACACTGAAGCTTTCTTT. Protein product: CASSVEGGKNTEAFF.

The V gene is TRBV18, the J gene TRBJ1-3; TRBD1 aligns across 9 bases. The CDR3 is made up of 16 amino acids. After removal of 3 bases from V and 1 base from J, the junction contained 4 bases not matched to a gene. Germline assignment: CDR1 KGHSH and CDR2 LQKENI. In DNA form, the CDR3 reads TGTGCCAGCTCACCTCCGGGACAGGGATCTGGAAACACCATATATTTT. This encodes CASSPPGQGSGNTIYF.